This T cell receptor (beta chain) was found in a study of blood T cell repertoires in COVID-19. In the study overall: Researchers got acute and convalescent COVID-19 samples from the United States, Italy and Spain. Sources were T cells, B-cell-depleted T cells, or PBMCs; the material itself was cDNA or gDNA.

The CDR3 extends over 14 amino acids. Looked up from germline, CDR1 is MGHDK and CDR2 is SYGVNS. V lost 8 bases and J lost 1; bases outside the gene matches: 8. In the original analysis: Amplified reference gene primers provided the basis for estimating nucleated cell counts. Generated by immunoSEQ multiplex PCR, the TCRdb table keeps only in-frame clones and is missing some. V and J calls and clone size come straight from that table; D and trimming were deduced from the DNA. The repertoire has about 670,000 clones, 85% to 90% of them found once; the top ten carry over 0.2%. The gene calls are TRBV25-1 and TRBJ2-7; 7 bases agree with TRBD1. The clonotype originates from a woman under 30 with acute or convalescent COVID-19. Sequencing input: peripheral blood. CDR3 nucleotides: TGTGCCAGCGCCGGGACAGCCCTTTCCTACGAGCAGTACTTC. Protein product: CASAGTALSYEQYF.